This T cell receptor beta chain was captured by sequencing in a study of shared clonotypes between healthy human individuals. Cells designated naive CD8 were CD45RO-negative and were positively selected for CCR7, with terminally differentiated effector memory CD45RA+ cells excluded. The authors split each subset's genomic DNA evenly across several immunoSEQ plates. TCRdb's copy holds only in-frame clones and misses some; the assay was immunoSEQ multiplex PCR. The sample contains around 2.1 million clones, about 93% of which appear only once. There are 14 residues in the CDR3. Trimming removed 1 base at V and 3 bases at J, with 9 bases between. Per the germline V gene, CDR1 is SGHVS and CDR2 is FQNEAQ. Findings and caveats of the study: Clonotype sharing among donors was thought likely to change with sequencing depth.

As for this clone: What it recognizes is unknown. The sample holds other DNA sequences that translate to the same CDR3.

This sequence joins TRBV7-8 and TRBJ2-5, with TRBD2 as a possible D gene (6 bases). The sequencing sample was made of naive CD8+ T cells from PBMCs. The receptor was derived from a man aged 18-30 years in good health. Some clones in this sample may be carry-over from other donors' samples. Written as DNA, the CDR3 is TGTGCCAGCAGCTTAGTGCGCGGGGAAGAGACCCAGTACTTC. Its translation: CASSLVRGEETQYF.